This T cell receptor (beta chain) came from a study of OX40 agonist ivuxolimab in advanced cancers. Across the whole study: The diagnoses of dose-escalation patients were hepatocellular carcinoma, melanoma, renal cell or head and neck cancer. Three dose-escalation patients had partial responses: one with hepatocellular carcinoma and two with cutaneous melanoma.

General study findings and limits: Fewer expanded clones were found on average in CD4+ than in CD8+ T cells. At doses 0.1 to 3.0 mg/kg, CD4+ and CD8+ clones expanded.

A word on this clone: Its antigen is unknown.

CDR3 size: 14 residues. Germline V CDR1 and CDR2: SGHDT, YYEEEE. With 6 bases removed from V and 8 bases from J, the gap between germline ends came to 20 bases. The repertoire was sequenced with immunoSEQ multiplex PCR; TCRdb's copy has only in-frame clones and lacks some. The table has 70,000 to 95,000 clones, around 90% seen once. The genes are TRBV5-6 and TRBJ1-1, with D possibly matching TRBD1 (5 bases). The receptor comes from an adult with an advanced solid tumor such as melanoma, head and neck, liver or kidney cancer. The sequencing here drew on CD4+ or CD8+ T cells sorted from blood, taken in a trial of the OX40 agonist ivuxolimab. CDR3 DNA sequence: TGTGCCAGCACCATTACAGGAAAGCCCCTCGAAGCTTTCTTT. Translated: CASTITGKPLEAFF.